Shown below are 24 T cell receptor beta chains from a single sample sequenced in a study of CD8 T cells in ankylosing spondylitis (dated by TCRdb to 2016 to 2017). The library relied on 5' RACE. Sequencing was carried out with an Illumina HiSeq 2500. Using fastp trimming at Q25 and MiXCR clonotype assembly, TCRdb reanalyzed the public sequencing data and kept in-frame beta chains. Merged by CDR3 protein, the rows form single entries marked with the most common genes and DNA. Present in this sample are just under 350,000 distinct CDR3 sequences, roughly 14% of which were seen just once. The top ten clones comprise about 1% of the sample. The sequenced sample consisted of blood, either unsorted or a sorted T cell fraction (not recorded which). All receptors derive from a male donor with ankylosing spondylitis or in good health (not recorded which).

The chain carries TRBV6-1 and TRBJ2-3, with TRBD2 matching over 10 bases. The CDR3 consists of 16 residues. The trim removed 4 bases at V and 3 bases at J, leaving 7 bases unmatched. The V gene's germline CDR1 is MNHNS and CDR2 SASEGT. The CDR3 loop reads CASSVLAGGGTDTQYF. The CDR3 DNA sequence: TGTGCCAGCAGTGTCTTAGCGGGGGGTGGGACAGATACGCAGTATTTT.

There are a few counts of this clonotype. The chain links TRBV10-3 to TRBJ2-2; maybe TRBD2 (6 bases). Germline V CDR1 and CDR2: ENHRY, SYGVKD. With 10 bases removed from V and 3 bases from J, the gap between germline ends came to 21 bases. This CDR3 is 16 amino acids long. In DNA form, the CDR3 reads TGTGCCAACAGAAAAGAGGGAGGACCTTACACCGGGGAGCTGTTTTTT. Amino acid sequence: CANRKEGGPYTGELFF.

This clonotype was counted at least ten times. The rearrangement joins TRBV7-9 to TRBJ2-6; D might be TRBD2 (5 bases). The CDR3 runs 14 residues. In germline, CDR1 is SEHNR, CDR2 FQNEAQ (reference sequence). Trimming took off 3 bases at V and 9 bases at J, with 12 bases between the two ends. The CDR3 loop reads CASSFDGGYNVLTF. The CDR3 DNA is TGTGCCAGCAGCTTTGACGGAGGCTACAACGTCCTGACTTTC.

The V call is TRBV9, the J call TRBJ2-3; TRBD2 aligns across 12 bases. V was pared by 5 bases and J by 5 bases, with 6 bases of the junction left unmatched. Germline V gene data show CDR1 as SGDLS and CDR2 as YYNGEE. The CDR3 covers 15 residues. This CDR3 is CASRSAGLAGDTQYF. The CDR3 DNA reads TGTGCCAGCAGGTCCGCGGGACTAGCGGGAGATACGCAGTATTTT.

This clonotype appeared many times. The chain combines TRBV10-3 with TRBJ2-5; possibly TRBD2 for D (6 bases). Germline loops: CDR1 ENHRY, CDR2 SYGVKD. Trimming left V 10 bases short and J 4 bases short, with 22 bases between. The CDR3 covers 15 residues. CDR3 amino acids: CATGPKEGRRETQYF. The CDR3 DNA is TGTGCCACAGGGCCTAAGGAGGGGCGACGAGAGACCCAGTACTTC.

This clonotype was counted many times. The chain carries TRBV20-1 and TRBJ1-1, with D possibly being TRBD1 (5 bases). Looked up from germline, CDR1 is DFQATT and CDR2 is SNEGSKA (reference sequence). V lost 0 bases, J lost 5 bases, and 7 bases lay in between. This CDR3 comprises 12 residues. The CDR3 loop reads CSAREWGTEAFF. As DNA, the CDR3 is TGCAGTGCTAGAGAGTGGGGGACTGAAGCTTTCTTT.

Ten or more counts support this clonotype. Germline is not matched at one junction end, which may reflect a read error. The V and J genes are TRBV5-1 and TRBJ2-3; D gene ambiguous. Germline V gene sequence: CDR1 SGHRS, CDR2 YFSETQ. The CDR3 consists of 14 residues. CDR3 coding DNA: TGCGCCAGCAGCCCGTCACAGCCCACATATACGCAGTATTTT. Protein product: CASSPSQPTYTQYF.

This clonotype was recorded many times. The chain uses TRBV12-3 or TRBV12-4 and TRBJ1-2; 9 positions agree with TRBD1. The V gene end was trimmed by 6 bases and the J gene end by 2 bases; junction bases not matched to a gene: 4. This CDR3 spans 14 amino acids. The DNA of the CDR3 is TGTGCCAGCAGCCCCGGACAGGGGAACTATGGCTACACCTTC. Its protein product is CASSPGQGNYGYTF.

CDR3 nucleotides: TGCGCCAGCAGCGACCGACAGGGAAACACCATATATTTT. As protein: CASSDRQGNTIYF. The chain couples TRBV5-1 to TRBJ1-3; weak D call: TRBD1 (5 bases). Germline values: CDR1 SGHRS, CDR2 YFSETQ. Trimming removed 4 bases from V and 4 bases from J, with 9 bases in between. The CDR3 contains 13 residues.

A few counts support this clonotype. This sequence joins TRBV5-1 and TRBJ2-7; 10 positions agree with TRBD2. CDR1 and CDR2 from the germline V gene are SGHRS and YFSETQ. V shed 0 bases, J shed 7 bases, and the junction held 7 bases outside the gene matches. CDR3 length: 15 residues. CDR3 loop: CASSLALAGAGEQYF. DNA of the CDR3: TGCGCCAGCAGCTTGGCCCTAGCGGGAGCAGGAGAGCAGTACTTC.

This chain links TRBV5-1 with TRBJ1-2, with D hard to call. This CDR3 is 13 amino acids long. Germline V gene data show CDR1 as SGHRS and CDR2 as YFSETQ. The V gene lost 5 bases and the J gene lost 6 bases, with 14 bases spanning the gap. The CDR3 DNA reads TGCGCCAGCAGTCCACTTCGAGGGCATGGCTACACCTTC. Translated, it gives CASSPLRGHGYTF. Combining the CDR3 with reference TRBV5-1 and TRBJ1-2 gives the whole variable domain KAGVTQTPRYLIKTRGQQVTLSCSPISGHRSVSWYQQTPGQGLQFLFEYFSETQRNKGNFPGRFSGRQFSNSRSEMNVSTLELGDSALYLCASSPLRGHGYTFGSGTRLTVV.

This clonotype has more than one count but fewer than ten. V gene TRBV20-1 combines with J gene TRBJ2-3; unclear D gene. The ends were cut back, 0 bases at V and 2 bases at J, with 12 bases in the middle. The CDR3 is 15 residues long. CDR1 and CDR2 (germline): DFQATT, SNEGSKA (reference sequence). The CDR3 nucleotides are TGCAGTGCTAGAGATCAAGTTGGCTACACAGATACGCAGTATTTT. This translates into CSARDQVGYTDTQYF.

The sample holds a few counts of this clonotype. CDR3 protein: CASSFAGGYYNEQFF. CDR3 bases: TGTGCCAGCAGCTTCGCGGGGGGCTACTACAATGAGCAGTTCTTC. The chain has TRBV11-3 and TRBJ2-1, with 8 bases identical to TRBD2. CDR3 length equals 15 residues. Germline trimming cut 3 bases from V and 3 bases from J; bases unmatched to any gene: 4. Germline CDR1 SGHNT, CDR2 YENEEA.

V usage is TRBV12-3 or TRBV12-4 and J usage is TRBJ1-6; 8 bases are shared with TRBD1. V dropped 5 bases and J dropped 0; count of bases not matched to a gene: 6. CDR3 length equals 17 residues. CDR3 sequence (DNA): TGTGCCAGCAGTCAAGGACAGGGTAGCTCCTATAATTCACCCCTCCACTTT. This codes for CASSQGQGSSYNSPLHF.

The gene calls are TRBV11-3 and TRBJ2-1; 8 nucleotides line up with TRBD2. V lost 6 bases, J lost 10 bases, and 5 bases stayed unmatched. In germline, CDR1 is SGHNT, CDR2 YENEEA. This CDR3 has 12 residues. CDR3 coding DNA: TGTGCCAGCAGGTCATTAGCGGGAGAGCAGTTCTTC. It codes for CASRSLAGEQFF.

This chain connects TRBV9 to TRBJ2-1; TRBD2 aligns across 7 bases. The CDR3 spans 15 residues. The V and J ends lost 0 bases and 5 bases, in that order; junction bases with no gene match: 5. Germline-derived CDR1 and CDR2 are SGDLS and YYNGEE. The CDR3: CASSVAPSGDNEQFF. CDR3 DNA sequence: TGTGCCAGCAGCGTAGCCCCTAGCGGAGACAATGAGCAGTTCTTC. The full variable domain, rest sourced from reference TRBV9 and TRBJ2-1, is DSGVTQTPKHLITATGQRVTLRCSPRSGDLSVYWYQQSLDQGLQFLIQYYNGEERAKGNILERFSAQQFPDLHSELNLSSLELGDSALYFCASSVAPSGDNEQFFGPGTRLTVL.

The V call is TRBV20-1, the J call TRBJ1-1; D is possibly TRBD1 (5 bases). CDR3 length equals 14 residues. The germline V gene encodes CDR1 DFQATT and CDR2 SNEGSKA (reference sequence). This CDR3 reads CSARRGGGNTEAFF. For the CDR3, the DNA is TGCAGCGCCCGGAGGGGAGGAGGGAACACTGAAGCTTTCTTT.

This clonotype was detected a few times. CDR3 DNA sequence: TGTGCCAGCATACGTCTTCTAGGGGCTGAGCAGTTCTTC. Encoded protein: CASIRLLGAEQFF. The genes are TRBV2 and TRBJ2-1, with D possibly being TRBD1 (5 bases). Germline-derived CDR1 and CDR2 are SNHLY and FYNNEI. The CDR3 length is 13 residues. V gave up 7 bases and J gave up 9 bases, with 16 bases separating them.

This chain connects TRBV7-8 to TRBJ2-5; the D gene is possibly TRBD2 (6 bases). The ends were cut back, 6 bases at V and 5 bases at J, with 13 bases in the middle. CDR1 is SGHVS, CDR2 FQNEAQ, per germline. The CDR3 loop spans 13 amino acids. CDR3 protein: CASRSGRRETQYF. The CDR3 DNA sequence: TGTGCCAGCAGATCGGGGAGGAGGGAGACCCAGTACTTC.

J is TRBJ1-1 and V is TRBV20-1; D unclear. The CDR3 loop spans 12 amino acids. The germline V and J ends were trimmed by 3 bases and 3 bases, with 8 bases remaining between them. The germline gives CDR1 DFQATT, CDR2 SNEGSKA (reference sequence). The CDR3 spells CSASRGYTEAFF. As DNA, the CDR3 is TGCAGTGCTAGTCGGGGTTACACTGAAGCTTTCTTT.

V is TRBV2 and J is TRBJ2-6; D gene ambiguous. Trimming cost V 1 base and J 2 bases, with 9 bases left between them. Germline CDR1 and CDR2: SNHLY and FYNNEI. This CDR3 contains 16 residues. CDR3 nucleotide sequence: TGTGCCAGCAGTGAAGGACGACGGACTGGGGCCAACGTCCTGACTTTC. Its protein product is CASSEGRRTGANVLTF.

This clonotype was seen more than once but under ten times. CDR3 residues: CASSPDSGSRAQYF. CDR3 sequence (DNA): TGTGCCAGCAGCCCTGATAGCGGGAGTCGGGCGCAGTATTTT. V is TRBV3-1 and J is TRBJ2-3; 9 bases map to TRBD2. Germline lookup yields CDR1 LGHDT and CDR2 YNNKEL (reference sequence). Unmatched junction bases numbered 9, after V lost 4 bases and J lost 10 bases. The CDR3 is 14 residues long.

The CDR3 spells CASSQDLAGGLSYNEQFF. CDR3 nucleotide sequence: TGCGCCAGCAGCCAAGATTTAGCGGGGGGACTCTCCTACAATGAGCAGTTCTTC. V usage is TRBV4-1 and J usage is TRBJ2-1; 10 nucleotides line up with TRBD2. Trimming took 0 bases from V and 0 from J; bases not matched to a gene: 5. CDR1 is MGHRA, CDR2 YSYEKL, per germline. The CDR3 covers 18 residues.

In this sample, this clonotype turned up a few times. V gene TRBV20-1 combines with J gene TRBJ2-2; 11 bases map to TRBD1. CDR3 length equals 14 residues. Germline V gene sequence: CDR1 DFQATT, CDR2 SNEGSKA (reference sequence). V lost 5 bases, J lost 5 bases, and 4 bases stayed unmatched. This chain's CDR3 is CSAGQGARTGELFF. CDR3 sequence (DNA): TGCAGTGCTGGACAGGGGGCAAGGACCGGGGAGCTGTTTTTT.